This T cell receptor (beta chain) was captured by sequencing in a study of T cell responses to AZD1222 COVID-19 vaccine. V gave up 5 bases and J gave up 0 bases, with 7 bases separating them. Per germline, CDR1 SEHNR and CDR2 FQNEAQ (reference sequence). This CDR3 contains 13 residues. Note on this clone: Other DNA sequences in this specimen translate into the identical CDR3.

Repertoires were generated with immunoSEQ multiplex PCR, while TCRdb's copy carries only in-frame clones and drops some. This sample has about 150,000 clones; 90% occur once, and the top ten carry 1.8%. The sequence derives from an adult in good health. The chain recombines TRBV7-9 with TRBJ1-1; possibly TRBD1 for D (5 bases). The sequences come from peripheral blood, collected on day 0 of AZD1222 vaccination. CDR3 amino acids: CASSPTVNTEAFF. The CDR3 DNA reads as TGTGCCAGCAGCCCGACAGTGAACACTGAAGCTTTCTTT.